This T cell receptor (beta chain) was retrieved from a study of blood T cell repertoires in COVID-19. Germline CDR1 is LNHNV and CDR2 is YYDKDF (reference sequence). V was clipped by 5 bases and J by 4 bases; unmatched bases: 7. CDR3 length equals 15 residues. The protocol was immunoSEQ multiplex PCR, while the TCRdb copy is restricted to in-frame clones and leaves out a portion. The profile shows hundreds of thousands of clones, around nine tenths of them singletons. The chain recombines TRBV15 with TRBJ2-2, with TRBD1 matching 7 bases. This TCR came from a woman aged 18-35 years who had recovered from COVID-19. Material: PBMCs or T cells enriched from blood (not recorded which). The CDR3 nucleotides read TGTGCCACCAGCGGGGGACAGAGAGTCACCGGGGAGCTGTTTTTT. It specifies CATSGGQRVTGELFF.